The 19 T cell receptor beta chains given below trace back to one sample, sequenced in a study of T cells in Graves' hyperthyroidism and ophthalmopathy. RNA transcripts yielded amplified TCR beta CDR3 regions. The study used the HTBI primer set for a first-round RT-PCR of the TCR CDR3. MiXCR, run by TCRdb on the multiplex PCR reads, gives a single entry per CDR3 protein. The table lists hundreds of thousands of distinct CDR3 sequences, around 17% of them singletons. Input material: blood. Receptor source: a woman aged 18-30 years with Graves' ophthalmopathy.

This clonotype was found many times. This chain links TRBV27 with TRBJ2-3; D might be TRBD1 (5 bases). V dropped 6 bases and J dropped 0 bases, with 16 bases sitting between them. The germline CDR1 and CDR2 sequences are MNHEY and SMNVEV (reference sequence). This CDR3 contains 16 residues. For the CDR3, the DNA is TGTGCCAGCAGCCCCGTGACAGACCTTAGCACAGATACGCAGTATTTT. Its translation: CASSPVTDLSTDTQYF.

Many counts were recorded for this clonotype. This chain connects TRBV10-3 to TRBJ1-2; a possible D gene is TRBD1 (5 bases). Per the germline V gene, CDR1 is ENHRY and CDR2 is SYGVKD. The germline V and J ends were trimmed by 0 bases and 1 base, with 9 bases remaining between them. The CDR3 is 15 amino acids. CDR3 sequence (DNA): TGTGCCATCAGTGAGTCGAGGGGTAGTAACTATGGCTACACCTTC. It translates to CAISESRGSNYGYTF.

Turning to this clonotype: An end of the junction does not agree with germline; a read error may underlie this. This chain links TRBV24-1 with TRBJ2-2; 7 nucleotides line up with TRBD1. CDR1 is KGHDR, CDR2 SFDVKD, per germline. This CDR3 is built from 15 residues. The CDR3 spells CATSDPGQPTGEPFF. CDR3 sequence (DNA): TGTGCCACCAGTGATCCGGGACAGCCCACCGGGGAGCCGTTTTTT.

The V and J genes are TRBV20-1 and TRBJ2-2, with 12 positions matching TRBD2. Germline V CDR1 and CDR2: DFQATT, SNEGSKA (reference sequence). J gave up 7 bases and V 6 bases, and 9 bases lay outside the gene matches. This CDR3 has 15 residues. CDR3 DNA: TGCAGTGCATGGCTAGCGGGGGGGCGTAGCGGGGAGCTGTTTTTT. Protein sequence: CSAWLAGGRSGELFF.

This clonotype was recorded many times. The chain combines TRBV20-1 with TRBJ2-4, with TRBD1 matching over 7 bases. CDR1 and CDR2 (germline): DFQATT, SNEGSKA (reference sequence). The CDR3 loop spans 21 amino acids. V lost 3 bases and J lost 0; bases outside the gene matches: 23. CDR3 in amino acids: CSASRLSRKSTGQLAKNIQYF. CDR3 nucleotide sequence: TGCAGTGCTAGCCGCCTTTCCCGAAAATCCACGGGACAGCTAGCCAAAAACATTCAGTACTTC.

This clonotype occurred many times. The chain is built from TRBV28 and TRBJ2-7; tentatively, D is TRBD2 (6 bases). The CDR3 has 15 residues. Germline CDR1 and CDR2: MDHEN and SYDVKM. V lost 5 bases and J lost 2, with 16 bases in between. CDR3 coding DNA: TGTGCCAGCAGTAAGGGTTGGGGGGTAGCCTACGAGCAGTACTTC. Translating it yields CASSKGWGVAYEQYF.

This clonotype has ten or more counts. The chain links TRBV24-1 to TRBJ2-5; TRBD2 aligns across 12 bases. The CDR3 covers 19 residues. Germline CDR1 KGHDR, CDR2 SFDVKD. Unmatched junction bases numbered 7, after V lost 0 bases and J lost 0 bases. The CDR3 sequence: CATSDLRGTSGFNQETQYF. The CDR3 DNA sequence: TGTGCCACCAGTGATTTGCGTGGGACTAGCGGGTTCAACCAAGAGACCCAGTACTTC.

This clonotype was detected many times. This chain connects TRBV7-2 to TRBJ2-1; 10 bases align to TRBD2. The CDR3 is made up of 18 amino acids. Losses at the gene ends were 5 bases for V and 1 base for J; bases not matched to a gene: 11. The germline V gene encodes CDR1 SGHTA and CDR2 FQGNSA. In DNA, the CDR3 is TGTGCCAGCAGCCCCCCGTCAGCGGGGGGGCCTTCCTACAATGAGCAGTTCTTC. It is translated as CASSPPSAGGPSYNEQFF. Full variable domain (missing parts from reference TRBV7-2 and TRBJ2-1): GAGVSQSPSNKVTEKGKDVELRCDPISGHTALYWYRQSLGQGLEFLIYFQGNSAPDKSGLPSDRFSAERTGGSVSTLTIQRTQQEDSAVYLCASSPPSAGGPSYNEQFFGPGTRLTVL.

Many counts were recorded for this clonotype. The CDR3 loop is CASPGTVYGYTF. CDR3 nucleotide sequence: TGTGCCAGCCCGGGGACAGTTTATGGCTACACCTTC. This sequence joins TRBV6-1 and TRBJ1-2; 7 bases are shared with TRBD1. CDR1 is MNHNS, CDR2 SASEGT, per germline. V dropped 8 bases and J dropped 5; count of bases not matched to a gene: 5. CDR3 size: 12 residues.

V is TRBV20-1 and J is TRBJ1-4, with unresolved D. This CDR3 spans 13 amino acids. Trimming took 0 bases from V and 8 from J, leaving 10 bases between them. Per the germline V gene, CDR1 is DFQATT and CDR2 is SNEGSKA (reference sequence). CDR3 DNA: TGCAGTGCTAGAGAAAGAACCCCCGAAAAACTGTTTTTT. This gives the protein CSARERTPEKLFF.

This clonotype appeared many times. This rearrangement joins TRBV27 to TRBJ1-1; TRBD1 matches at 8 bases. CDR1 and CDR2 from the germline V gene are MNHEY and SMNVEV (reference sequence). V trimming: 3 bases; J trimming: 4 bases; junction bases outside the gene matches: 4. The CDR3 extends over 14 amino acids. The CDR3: CASSFTGGVTEAFF. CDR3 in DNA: TGTGCCAGCAGTTTTACAGGGGGGGTCACTGAAGCTTTCTTT.

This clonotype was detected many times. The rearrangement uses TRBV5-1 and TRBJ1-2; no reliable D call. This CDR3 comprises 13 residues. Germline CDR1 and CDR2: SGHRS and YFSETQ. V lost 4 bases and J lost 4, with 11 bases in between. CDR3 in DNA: TGCGCCAGCAGCGGGCAGGACCGCTATGGCTACACCTTC. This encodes CASSGQDRYGYTF.

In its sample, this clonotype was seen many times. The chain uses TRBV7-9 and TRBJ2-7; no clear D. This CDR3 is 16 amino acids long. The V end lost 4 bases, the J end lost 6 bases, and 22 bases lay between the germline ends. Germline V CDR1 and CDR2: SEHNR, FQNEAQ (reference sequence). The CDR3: CASSSPPTSRWFEQYF. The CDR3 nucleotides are TGTGCCAGCAGCTCGCCCCCGACGAGTCGCTGGTTCGAGCAGTACTTC.

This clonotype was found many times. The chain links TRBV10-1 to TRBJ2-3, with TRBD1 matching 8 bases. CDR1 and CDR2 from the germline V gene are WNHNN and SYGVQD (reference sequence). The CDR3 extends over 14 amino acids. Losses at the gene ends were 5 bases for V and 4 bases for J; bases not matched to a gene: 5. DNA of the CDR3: TGCGCCAGCAGTCCGGACAGGGTCGCAGATACGCAGTATTTT. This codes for CASSPDRVADTQYF.

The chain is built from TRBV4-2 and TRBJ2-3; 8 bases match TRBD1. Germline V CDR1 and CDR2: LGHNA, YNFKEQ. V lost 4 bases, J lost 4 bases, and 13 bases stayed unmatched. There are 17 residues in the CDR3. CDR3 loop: CASSPSSPRGRADTQYF. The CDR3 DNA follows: TGTGCCAGCAGCCCCAGTTCCCCCAGGGGGCGTGCAGATACGCAGTATTTT.

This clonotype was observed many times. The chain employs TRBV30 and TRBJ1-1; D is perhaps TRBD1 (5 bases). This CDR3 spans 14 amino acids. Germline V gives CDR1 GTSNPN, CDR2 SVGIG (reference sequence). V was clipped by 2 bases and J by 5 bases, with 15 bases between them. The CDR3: CAWSPDGGNTEAFF. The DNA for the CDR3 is TGTGCCTGGAGTCCCGACGGGGGGAATACTGAAGCTTTCTTT.

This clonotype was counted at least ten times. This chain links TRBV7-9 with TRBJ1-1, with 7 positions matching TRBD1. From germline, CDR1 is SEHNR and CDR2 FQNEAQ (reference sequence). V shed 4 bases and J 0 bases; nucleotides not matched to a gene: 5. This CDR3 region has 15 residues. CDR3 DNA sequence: TGTGCCAGCAGCTCCCGGGACAGCATGAACACTGAAGCTTTCTTT. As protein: CASSSRDSMNTEAFF. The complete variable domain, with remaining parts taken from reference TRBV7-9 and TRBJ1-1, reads DTGVSQNPRHKITKRGQNVTFRCDPISEHNRLYWYRQTLGQGPEFLTYFQNEAQLEKSRLLSDRFSAERPKGSFSTLEIQRTEQGDSAMYLCASSSRDSMNTEAFFGQGTRLTVV.

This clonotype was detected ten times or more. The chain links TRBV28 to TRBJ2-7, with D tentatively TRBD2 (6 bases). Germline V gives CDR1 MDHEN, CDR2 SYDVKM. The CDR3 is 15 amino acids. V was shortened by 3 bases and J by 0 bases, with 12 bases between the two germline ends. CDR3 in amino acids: CASSLGGSGSYEQYF. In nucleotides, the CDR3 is TGTGCCAGCAGTTTGGGGGGTAGCGGCTCCTACGAGCAGTACTTC.

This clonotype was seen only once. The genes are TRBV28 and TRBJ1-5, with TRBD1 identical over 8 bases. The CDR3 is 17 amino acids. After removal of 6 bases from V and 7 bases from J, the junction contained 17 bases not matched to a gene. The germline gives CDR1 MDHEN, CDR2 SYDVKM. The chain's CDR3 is CASRPHSTGGLQQPQHF. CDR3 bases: TGTGCCAGCAGACCTCATTCTACAGGGGGACTTCAGCAGCCCCAGCATTTT.